Only a few counts were recorded for the clone carrying this TCR beta chain. As yet, its antigen is unknown. This sample was included in a study of blood T cells in healthy people across ages. Study-level background: Template switching caught about one barcoded beta molecule for each two T cells. Notes on the study in general: Diversity figures based on one million T cells were deemed too low.

The second PCR ran about 6 to 11 cycles with a sample-barcoded 5' primer and J-beta primers. Every molecule of cDNA carried a tag from a template-switch adaptor with 12 random nucleotides. Via MiXCR, TCRdb re-called the 5' RACE reads, giving one row per CDR3 protein. The table lists about 1.5 million distinct CDR3 sequences, roughly 43% of them singletons, with less than 5% in the top ten. Input material: blood. The source of this sequence is a woman aged 18-35 years in good health.

The CDR3 here is CASSSIHDRVDEAFF. CDR3 DNA: TGTGCCAGCAGCTCTATCCACGACAGGGTTGATGAAGCTTTCTTT. This chain joins TRBV7-9 and TRBJ1-1; 7 bases are shared with TRBD1. The CDR3 loop spans 15 amino acids. Germline V gene data show CDR1 as SEHNR and CDR2 as FQNEAQ (reference sequence). V was clipped by 4 bases and J by 7 bases; unmatched bases: 12.